This T cell receptor beta chain stems from a study of CD8+ T cells in alopecia areata. Whole-study results and caveats: Sequence data from scalp samples additionally include resident alphabeta T cells of normal skin. An increase in clonality over normal scalp was evident in lesional scalp, especially alopecia totalis/universalis.

RNA was extracted and reverse transcribed into cDNA as the sequencing template. The repertoire was sequenced with immunoSEQ multiplex PCR; TCRdb's copy has only in-frame clones and lacks some. The table shows some 120,000 clones, with roughly 50% occurring only once. Sorting of CD4+ and CD8+ T cells was performed on PBMCs. Turning to this clone: The antigen is undetermined.

Trimming pared 2 bases from V and 2 bases from J, leaving 11 bases between. Germline assignment: CDR1 SGHAT and CDR2 FQNNGV. This CDR3 region has 15 residues. Sequenced input: NKG2D-low CD8+ T cells sorted from blood. This receptor was identified in a human donor with alopecia areata. This sequence joins TRBV11-2 and TRBJ2-3; D is undetermined. The CDR3 DNA sequence: TGTGCCAGCAGCTTAAACTTCAGAGCCACAGATACGCAGTATTTT. The encoded protein is CASSLNFRATDTQYF.